The rows below give T cell receptor beta chains drawn from one sample of a study of technical replicates of blood from a handful of donors. Only in-frame clones appear in the TCRdb table, and some are missing; sequencing was by immunoSEQ multiplex PCR. This table holds around 79,000 clones, 94% found once. The material sequenced was T cells isolated from PBMCs. The receptors were sampled from a human donor in good health. Each CDR3 is given with its conserved first and last residue. A D gene is named only where the DNA matches it firmly. The size entry is marked missing in some rows and otherwise reads once, few, many or a size class.

abundance: -; d_gene: -; v_gene: TRBV6-1; CDR3aa: CASSEAPEGHIQYF
abundance: -; d_gene: -; v_gene: TRBV4-2; CDR3aa: CASSQGMGNTIYF
abundance: once; d_gene: TRBD1; v_gene: TRBV27; CDR3aa: CASSSYGQEPYF
abundance: -; d_gene: -; v_gene: TRBV4-2; CDR3aa: CASSQLNRAGEQFF
abundance: -; d_gene: TRBD1; v_gene: TRBV27; CDR3aa: CASSLMGDRDHHQFF
abundance: once; d_gene: -; v_gene: TRBV7-6; CDR3aa: CASSSYNGEQYF
abundance: -; d_gene: TRBD1; v_gene: TRBV2; CDR3aa: CASSTDRGDTEAFF
abundance: -; d_gene: TRBD2; v_gene: TRBV9; CDR3aa: CASTVAGGVGDTQYF
abundance: -; d_gene: -; v_gene: TRBV28; CDR3aa: CASSSWDKNYGYTF
abundance: -; d_gene: -; v_gene: TRBV5-4; CDR3aa: CASSLDPGDHYGYTF
abundance: -; d_gene: -; v_gene: TRBV11-2; CDR3aa: CASSSSRTGNTIYF
abundance: -; d_gene: -; v_gene: TRBV27; CDR3aa: CASGQTNTGELFF
abundance: -; d_gene: -; v_gene: TRBV27; CDR3aa: CASSWFRDYEQYF
abundance: -; d_gene: -; v_gene: TRBV7-8; CDR3aa: CSAGEGVAYNEQFF
abundance: -; d_gene: TRBD2; v_gene: TRBV13; CDR3aa: CASSFIAGGSQSDTQYF
abundance: -; d_gene: -; v_gene: TRBV13; CDR3aa: CASSLGFRGYSSYEQYF
abundance: -; d_gene: -; v_gene: TRBV19; CDR3aa: CASCPQDRNNQPQHF
abundance: -; d_gene: TRBD1; v_gene: TRBV11-2; CDR3aa: CASSADRGFYEQYF
abundance: -; d_gene: TRBD1; v_gene: TRBV25-1; CDR3aa: CASSLTGYQETQYF
abundance: -; d_gene: TRBD2; v_gene: TRBV28; CDR3aa: CASSKAGGPINEQFF
abundance: -; d_gene: -; v_gene: TRBV5-4; CDR3aa: CASSWGDTGELFF
abundance: -; d_gene: -; v_gene: TRBV11-2; CDR3aa: CASSPRDTYTGELFF
abundance: -; d_gene: -; v_gene: TRBV19; CDR3aa: CASSNKPSGSSSDTQYF
abundance: once; d_gene: -; v_gene: TRBV5-1; CDR3aa: CASSSGGMNTEAFF
abundance: -; d_gene: TRBD2; v_gene: TRBV2; CDR3aa: CASRGPGLAGGDTQYF
abundance: once; d_gene: TRBD2; v_gene: TRBV15; CDR3aa: CATSRTTLAGDYNEQFF
abundance: -; d_gene: TRBD1; v_gene: TRBV11-2; CDR3aa: CASSLLPGQGRNTEAFF
abundance: -; d_gene: -; v_gene: TRBV2; CDR3aa: CASSATSLYEQYF
abundance: -; d_gene: -; v_gene: TRBV11-2; CDR3aa: CASSLHLGTTKNEKLFF
abundance: -; d_gene: -; v_gene: TRBV11-3; CDR3aa: CASSWGGAEAFF
abundance: -; d_gene: TRBD1; v_gene: TRBV7-8; CDR3aa: CASSTTGGIGEKLFF
abundance: -; d_gene: TRBD1; v_gene: TRBV7-2; CDR3aa: CASSLAGGAETQYF
abundance: -; d_gene: -; v_gene: TRBV19; CDR3aa: CASSADWSSPLHF
abundance: once; d_gene: TRBD2; v_gene: TRBV7-9; CDR3aa: CASSSVLAGVNEQFF
abundance: -; d_gene: TRBD1; v_gene: TRBV28; CDR3aa: CASRPQKGTAYGYTF
abundance: -; d_gene: -; v_gene: TRBV2; CDR3aa: CASILQAGPQDTQYF
abundance: once; d_gene: TRBD1; v_gene: TRBV29-1; CDR3aa: CSARKGATEAFF
abundance: -; d_gene: TRBD2; v_gene: TRBV5-1; CDR3aa: CASSERGGVETQYF
abundance: -; d_gene: -; v_gene: TRBV7-9; CDR3aa: CASSSGGSGNEKLFF
abundance: few; d_gene: TRBD1; v_gene: TRBV2; CDR3aa: CASSGRETGHSPLHF
abundance: -; d_gene: TRBD1; v_gene: TRBV10-3; CDR3aa: CAIRGDRVTDTQYF
abundance: once; d_gene: -; v_gene: TRBV25-1; CDR3aa: CASSAGSSEQFF
abundance: -; d_gene: -; v_gene: TRBV4-1; CDR3aa: CASSQNERVYNEQFF
abundance: -; d_gene: TRBD2; v_gene: TRBV9; CDR3aa: CASSAGTTVEQYF
abundance: -; d_gene: -; v_gene: TRBV19; CDR3aa: CASSADLLRPTSSYNSPLHF
abundance: -; d_gene: -; v_gene: TRBV27; CDR3aa: CASGEGSNTEAFF
abundance: -; d_gene: -; v_gene: TRBV5-1; CDR3aa: CASSLFVGGNEQFF
abundance: -; d_gene: -; v_gene: TRBV2; CDR3aa: CASEVRDTQYF